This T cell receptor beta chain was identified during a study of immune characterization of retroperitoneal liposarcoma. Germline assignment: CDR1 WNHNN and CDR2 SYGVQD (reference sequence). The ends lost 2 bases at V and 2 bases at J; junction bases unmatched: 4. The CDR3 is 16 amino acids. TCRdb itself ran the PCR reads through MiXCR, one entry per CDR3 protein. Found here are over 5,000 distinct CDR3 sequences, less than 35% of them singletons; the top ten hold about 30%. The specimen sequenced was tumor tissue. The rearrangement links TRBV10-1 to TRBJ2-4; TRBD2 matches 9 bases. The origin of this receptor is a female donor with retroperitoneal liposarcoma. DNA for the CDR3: TGCGCCAGCAGTGAGAAGCGGGAGGTAACCAAAAACATTCAGTACTTC. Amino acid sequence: CASSEKREVTKNIQYF.